This T cell receptor beta chain derives from a study of T cell responses to AZD1222 COVID-19 vaccine. Study summary: Pooled in the analysis were second doses at about 4 or about 12 weeks.

As for this clone: The antigen remains undetermined.

Germline V gives CDR1 MNHNS, CDR2 SASEGT. The CDR3 runs 17 residues. Unmatched junction bases numbered 13, after V lost 4 bases and J lost 2 bases. Overall study results and limits: No day 14 peak samples; only post-peak repertoires were characterized. There were mostly white British donors and more females than males, and clonal diversity was possibly underestimated. Spike-specific TCR breadth and depth were elevated following two AZD1222 doses.

Sequenced by immunoSEQ multiplex PCR; TCRdb stores in-frame clones only, minus some. The sample holds about 130,000 clones, 90% seen once. This clonotype was sampled from an adult in good health. This specimen was peripheral blood, taken on day 0 of AZD1222 vaccination. This rearrangement joins TRBV6-1 to TRBJ2-7; 8 nucleotides align to TRBD2. Written as DNA, the CDR3 is TGTGCCAGCAGTGCGTTAGCGCCAATACTAGCGGCCTACGAGCAGTACTTC. Translation: CASSALAPILAAYEQYF.